Below, 15 T cell receptor beta chains from the same sample are listed, as sequenced in a study of cytomegalovirus exposure and HLA in healthy donors. The PCR employed 60 Vbeta primers together with 13 Jbeta primers. TCRdb keeps only in-frame clones here, not all; method: immunoSEQ multiplex PCR. The sample lists around 190,000 clones; about 80% were seen once. Sequenced input: PBMCs. The receptors derive from a woman younger than 45 in good health and CMV-seronegative.

The chain couples TRBV7-9 to TRBJ2-7; possible D gene TRBD1, 6 bases. This CDR3 is 15 amino acids long. Germline V gene sequence: CDR1 SEHNR, CDR2 FQNEAQ (reference sequence). V was shortened by 3 bases and J by 1 base, with 13 bases between the two germline ends. The CDR3 protein is CASSFFVQGSYEQYF. For the CDR3, the DNA is TGTGCCAGCAGCTTTTTTGTACAGGGATCCTACGAGCAGTACTTC.

V is TRBV5-1 and J is TRBJ2-7; D is unresolved. This CDR3 is built from 16 residues. From germline, CDR1 is SGHRS and CDR2 YFSETQ. Trimming removed 0 bases from V and 1 base from J, with 14 bases in between. In nucleotides, the CDR3 is TGCGCCAGCAGCTTGGGCGCAGACTCCCTATCCTACGAGCAGTACTTC. It codes for CASSLGADSLSYEQYF.

Only one count was recorded for this clone. The CDR3 region is CATSSTGLAGVEQFF. The CDR3 bases are TGTGCCACCAGCAGTACCGGACTAGCGGGAGTAGAGCAGTTCTTC. This chain connects TRBV15 to TRBJ2-1; 13 bases match TRBD2. V shed 3 bases and J 10 bases; nucleotides not matched to a gene: 6. Germline CDR1 LNHNV, CDR2 YYDKDF (reference sequence). This CDR3 is built from 15 residues.

The chain links TRBV7-9 to TRBJ2-5; possibly TRBD2 for D (5 bases). The CDR3 consists of 14 residues. V lost 3 bases to trimming and J lost 2 bases, with 10 bases between them. CDR1 is SEHNR, CDR2 FQNEAQ, per germline (reference sequence). The CDR3, as DNA: TGTGCCAGCAGCTTGATTACGGGACAAGAGACCCAGTACTTC. Its translation: CASSLITGQETQYF.

V gene TRBV10-2 combines with J gene TRBJ2-7; TRBD2 matches 10 bases. The trim removed 4 bases at V and 0 bases at J, leaving 6 bases unmatched. The CDR3 sequence is 16 residues long. The germline V gene has CDR1 WSHSY and CDR2 SAAADI. The CDR3 reads CASSGTSGISSYEQYF. As DNA, the CDR3 is TGCGCCAGCAGTGGAACTAGCGGGATAAGCTCCTACGAGCAGTACTTC.

This chain links TRBV30 with TRBJ1-1, with D possibly matching TRBD1 (6 bases). Germline assignment: CDR1 GTSNPN and CDR2 SVGIG (reference sequence). This CDR3 has 14 residues. Trimming removed 2 bases from V and 4 bases from J, with 14 bases in between. CDR3 sequence (DNA): TGTGCCTGGAGTCCCAGGGGAGGGAGCACTGAAGCTTTCTTT. Protein: CAWSPRGGSTEAFF. The complete variable domain, with remaining parts taken from reference TRBV30 and TRBJ1-1, reads SQTIHQWPATLVQPVGSPLSLECTVEGTSNPNLYWYRQAAGRGLQLLFYSVGIGQISSEVPQNLSASRPQDRQFILSSKKLLLSDSGFYLCAWSPRGGSTEAFFGQGTRLTVV.

The chain recombines TRBV5-1 with TRBJ2-7; 8 bases fit TRBD1. The CDR3 has 14 amino acids. Germline CDR1 is SGHRS and CDR2 is YFSETQ. V trimming: 5 bases; J trimming: 0 bases; junction bases outside the gene matches: 4. The CDR3 here is CASRPGQASYEQYF. The CDR3 DNA sequence: TGCGCCAGCAGGCCGGGACAGGCCTCCTACGAGCAGTACTTC.

The genes are TRBV27 and TRBJ2-7; D unresolved. Trimming took off 0 bases at V and 3 bases at J, with 6 bases between the two ends. The germline CDR1 and CDR2 sequences are MNHEY and SMNVEV (reference sequence). The CDR3 is made up of 13 amino acids. CDR3: CASSLSYSYEQYF. The CDR3 DNA reads as TGTGCCAGCAGTTTATCCTACAGCTACGAGCAGTACTTC.

CDR3 protein: CASSSRTGNYEQYF. CDR3 in DNA: TGTGCCAGCAGCAGCCGGACAGGGAACTACGAGCAGTACTTC. The chain joins TRBV7-2 to TRBJ2-7, with 8 bases lining up with TRBD1. Trimming cost V 5 bases and J 3 bases; bases outside gene matches: 6. CDR3 length: 14 amino acids. The V gene's germline CDR1 is SGHTA and CDR2 FQGNSA.

The V call is TRBV7-9, the J call TRBJ1-1; D may be TRBD1 (6 bases). CDR1 and CDR2 (germline): SEHNR, FQNEAQ (reference sequence). The V gene lost 4 bases and the J gene lost 13 bases, with 19 bases spanning the gap. CDR3 length equals 13 residues. The CDR3 region has the DNA TGTGCCAGCAGCTCCACAGGGTATCAGCCTGTTTTCTTT. Its translation is CASSSTGYQPVFF.

The chain employs TRBV28 and TRBJ1-5; 11 bases agree with TRBD1. V dropped 5 bases and J dropped 3; count of bases not matched to a gene: 9. CDR1 is MDHEN and CDR2 is SYDVKM in the germline V gene. The CDR3 covers 17 residues. CDR3 sequence (DNA): TGTGCCAGCAGTCACCGGACAGGGGGCAATCTCAATCAGCCCCAGCATTTT. Protein sequence: CASSHRTGGNLNQPQHF.

The rearrangement uses TRBV28 and TRBJ2-1; TRBD2 agrees at 16 bases. CDR1 MDHEN and CDR2 SYDVKM come from the germline V gene. The CDR3 extends over 16 amino acids. The ends lost 6 bases at V and 15 bases at J; junction bases unmatched: 14. CDR3 in DNA: TGTGCCAGCAGGCCCACGACGGGACTAGCGGGAGGGCCTCTGTTCTTC. The encoded protein is CASRPTTGLAGGPLFF.

This chain joins TRBV6-1 and TRBJ2-7; 8 nucleotides match TRBD1. The CDR3 consists of 14 residues. J lost 3 bases, V lost 6 bases, and 7 bases had no gene match. Germline V lookup: CDR1 MNHNS, CDR2 SASEGT. In DNA form, the CDR3 reads TGTGCCAGCAGCAACGGACAGGGAAACTACGAGCAGTACTTC. Protein product: CASSNGQGNYEQYF.

This chain links TRBV7-9 with TRBJ2-7; the match to TRBD1 covers 10 bases. The CDR3 contains 15 residues. After removal of 5 bases from V and 2 bases from J, the junction contained 6 bases not matched to a gene. The germline V gene has CDR1 SEHNR and CDR2 FQNEAQ (reference sequence). CDR3 DNA: TGTGCCAGCAGCCCAGGGACAGGGGCCACCTACGAGCAGTACTTC. As protein: CASSPGTGATYEQYF.

This clone was picked up one time. This chain joins TRBV14 and TRBJ2-1; D unclear. V lost 0 bases and J 10 bases, leaving 19 bases between the germline ends. The CDR3 sequence is 16 residues long. From germline, CDR1 is SGHDN and CDR2 FVKESK. CDR3 DNA sequence: TGTGCCAGCAGCCAAGATGTGAGGCCCCTTGGAAGGGAGCAGTTCTTC. Translating it yields CASSQDVRPLGREQFF.